Listed here are 25 T cell receptor beta chains from one sample, sequenced in a study of blood T cell repertoires in COVID-19. Produced via immunoSEQ multiplex PCR; TCRdb's table is partial and in-frame only. This table has approximately 300,000 clones, about 89% appearing once. Sequencing input: peripheral blood. Receptor source: a man aged 35 to 55 with acute or convalescent COVID-19.

The V call is TRBV7-9, the J call TRBJ2-7; D gene uncertain. The germline V and J ends were trimmed by 5 bases and 0 bases, with 8 bases remaining between them. This CDR3 has 13 residues. Germline CDR1 and CDR2: SEHNR and FQNEAQ (reference sequence). The CDR3 reads CASSPLSSYEQYF. The CDR3, as DNA: TGTGCCAGCAGCCCCCTAAGCTCCTACGAGCAGTACTTC.

The chain combines TRBV12-3 or TRBV12-4 with TRBJ2-3; D is unclear. Trimming pared 3 bases from V and 4 bases from J, leaving 5 bases between. CDR3 size: 12 residues. CDR3 nucleotides: TGTGCCAGCAGTTTCTGGCCAGATACGCAGTATTTT. Its protein is CASSFWPDTQYF.

Only a few counts were recorded for this clone. The chain has TRBV6-6 and TRBJ1-1, with TRBD1 matching over 8 bases. V trimming: 7 bases; J trimming: 1 base; junction bases outside the gene matches: 5. CDR3 length: 14 residues. Germline CDR1 reads MNHNY; CDR2 reads SVGAGI (reference sequence). The CDR3 bases are TGTGCCAGCATCGAAGGGACAGGGAACACTGAAGCTTTCTTT. Translated, it gives CASIEGTGNTEAFF.

The chain has TRBV10-3 and TRBJ2-1; D perhaps matches TRBD2 (7 bases). With 6 bases removed from V and 5 bases from J, the gap between germline ends came to 20 bases. This CDR3 is 16 amino acids long. Germline assignment: CDR1 ENHRY and CDR2 SYGVKD. The CDR3 DNA sequence: TGTGCCATCAGCGCAGTCGGGGGGCCAAGAAACAATGAGCAGTTCTTC. It translates to CAISAVGGPRNNEQFF.

The J gene is TRBJ2-7, the V gene TRBV12-5, with D possibly TRBD2 on 5 matching bases. The germline V gene has CDR1 LGHNT and CDR2 FRNRAP. Trimming took 1 base from V and 3 from J, leaving 16 bases between them. This CDR3 comprises 16 residues. The DNA for the CDR3 is TGTGCTAGTGGTTTGGCCACCGCGGGCAGCCACTACGAGCAGTACTTC. Its translation: CASGLATAGSHYEQYF.

The gene calls are TRBV4-1 and TRBJ2-7; no definite D call. The CDR3 is 13 residues long. The germline gives CDR1 MGHRA, CDR2 YSYEKL. V lost 1 base to trimming and J lost 4 bases, with 8 bases between them. The DNA of the CDR3 is TGCGCCAGCAGCCAAGCTAGTTCTTACGAGCAGTACTTC. Translation gives CASSQASSYEQYF.

V is TRBV21-1 and J is TRBJ1-5. TRBV21-1 is classified as a pseudogene. The CDR3 totals 13 residues. The DNA for the CDR3 is TGTGCCAGCAGCAACGGGGGGCGGCAGCCCCAGCATTTT. Amino acid sequence: CASSNGGRQPQHF.

This chain joins TRBV30 and TRBJ1-1; 9 nucleotides match TRBD1. Germline V lookup: CDR1 GTSNPN, CDR2 SVGIG (reference sequence). With 7 bases clipped from V and 1 base from J, the junction kept 10 bases outside the gene matches. CDR3 size: 15 residues. The chain's CDR3 is CASNPGQGTNTEAFF. CDR3 nucleotides: TGTGCCTCCAATCCGGGACAGGGTACGAACACTGAAGCTTTCTTT.

This clone came up once. This rearrangement joins TRBV24-1 to TRBJ2-2, with 8 bases matching TRBD1. Germline CDR1 KGHDR, CDR2 SFDVKD. J was trimmed by 0 bases and V by 4 bases; bases with no gene match: 6. The CDR3 sequence is 17 residues long. CDR3 in DNA: TGTGCCACCAGTGACCCCGGACAGGGCGCGAACACCGGGGAGCTGTTTTTT. Translation gives CATSDPGQGANTGELFF.

The rearrangement uses TRBV10-3 and TRBJ2-5, with 13 bases fitting TRBD2. This CDR3 is built from 14 residues. The J segment lost 2 bases and the V segment lost 6 bases, leaving 0 bases of the junction unmatched. CDR1 ENHRY and CDR2 SYGVKD come from the germline V gene. CDR3 nucleotides: TGTGCCATCAGGACTAGCGGGGGGCAAGAGACCCAGTACTTC. Translation: CAIRTSGGQETQYF.

The V gene is TRBV7-9, the J gene TRBJ1-2; D not resolved. The CDR3 runs 13 residues. The germline gives CDR1 SEHNR, CDR2 FQNEAQ (reference sequence). The V and J ends lost 5 bases and 6 bases respectively, with 13 bases between them. CDR3 residues: CASSRVRNDGYTF. The CDR3 DNA sequence: TGTGCCAGCAGCCGTGTTAGAAACGATGGCTACACCTTC.

This clone appeared once. The V gene is TRBV5-4, the J gene TRBJ1-2, with D possibly matching TRBD1 (6 bases). CDR1 and CDR2 (germline): SGHNT, YYREEE (reference sequence). Trimming took 4 bases from V and 7 from J, leaving 20 bases between them. The CDR3 loop spans 15 amino acids. CDR3 region: CASSDRGAELAGYTF. The CDR3 DNA reads TGTGCCAGCAGCGACCGGGGGGCGGAATTGGCTGGCTACACCTTC.

This sequence joins TRBV6-6 and TRBJ1-3; 9 bases align to TRBD1. The germline V gene has CDR1 MNHNY and CDR2 SVGAGI (reference sequence). The CDR3 runs 15 residues. The J segment lost 2 bases and the V segment lost 5 bases, leaving 4 bases of the junction unmatched. CDR3 coding DNA: TGTGCCAGCAGTCCCCGGACAGGGGCTGGAAACACCATATATTTT. Translated, it gives CASSPRTGAGNTIYF.

CDR3 bases: TGTGCCAGCAGTGAGGGACAGCTCATGAACACTGAAGCTTTCTTT. It yields the protein CASSEGQLMNTEAFF. J is TRBJ1-1 and V is TRBV6-1; 7 nucleotides align to TRBD1. The ends lost 3 bases at V and 0 bases at J; junction bases unmatched: 4. This CDR3 is built from 15 residues. In germline, CDR1 is MNHNS, CDR2 SASEGT.

The chain carries TRBV16 and TRBJ1-2; 8 bases fit TRBD1. J gave up 8 bases and V 4 bases, and 12 bases lay outside the gene matches. The germline gives CDR1 KGHSY, CDR2 FQNENV. The CDR3 contains 15 residues. The DNA of the CDR3 is TGTGCCAGCAGCCCCAGGACAGGGAGAATAAACGGCTACACCTTC. This sequence encodes CASSPRTGRINGYTF.

About this clone: Other nucleotide sequences from this sample produce the same CDR3. The rearrangement links TRBV5-1 to TRBJ1-1; D is unclear. The V and J ends lost 0 bases and 0 bases respectively, with 6 bases between them. The CDR3 loop spans 14 amino acids. Germline V gene lookup returns CDR1 SGHRS and CDR2 YFSETQ. The CDR3 region has the DNA TGCGCCAGCAGCTTGGGATCGGTGAACACTGAAGCTTTCTTT. Residues: CASSLGSVNTEAFF.

The CDR3 is CASSSTGLGGNTIYF. The CDR3 region has the DNA TGTGCCAGCAGCTCCACAGGGCTAGGAGGAAACACCATATATTTT. The chain uses TRBV27 and TRBJ1-3; weak D call: TRBD1 (6 bases). CDR1 and CDR2 from the germline V gene are MNHEY and SMNVEV (reference sequence). V was pared by 6 bases and J by 4 bases, with 16 bases between. The CDR3 has 15 amino acids.

V is TRBV5-6 and J is TRBJ2-4, with 9 positions matching TRBD1. Germline loops: CDR1 SGHDT, CDR2 YYEEEE. V trimming: 4 bases; J trimming: 9 bases; junction bases outside the gene matches: 8. The CDR3 length is 14 residues. The DNA for the CDR3 is TGTGCCAGCAGCCCCTGGACAGGGGAGACCATTCAGTACTTC. Protein product: CASSPWTGETIQYF.

The CDR3 sequence is CASSQQSYGYTF. DNA of the CDR3: TGTGCCAGCAGCCAGCAGTCCTATGGCTACACCTTC. This rearrangement joins TRBV3-1 (or the pseudogene TRBV3-2) to TRBJ1-2; the D is unclear. Between the trimmed V and J ends, which lost 3 bases and 4 bases, there was a span of 6 bases. The CDR3 contains 12 residues. Germline-derived CDR1 and CDR2 are LGHDT and YNNKEL (reference sequence).

The chain couples TRBV11-2 to TRBJ1-1; tentative D call: TRBD1 (6 bases). V was clipped by 3 bases and J by 3 bases, with 14 bases between them. This CDR3 is built from 15 residues. Germline V gene sequence: CDR1 SGHAT, CDR2 FQNNGV. The CDR3 spells CASSFQGLSDTEAFF. The CDR3 bases are TGTGCCAGCAGCTTTCAGGGGTTATCTGACACTGAAGCTTTCTTT.

The chain recombines TRBV6-6 with TRBJ1-2, with 10 nucleotides matching TRBD1. Germline CDR1 reads MNHNY; CDR2 reads SVGAGI (reference sequence). V shed 7 bases and J 5 bases; nucleotides not matched to a gene: 7. The CDR3 has 14 amino acids. CDR3 in amino acids: CASTSGQGNYGYTF. The CDR3 bases are TGTGCCAGCACCTCGGGACAGGGGAATTATGGCTACACCTTC.

J is TRBJ1-2 and V is TRBV9, with D possibly TRBD1 on 6 matching bases. The CDR3 length is 13 residues. The germline CDR1 and CDR2 sequences are SGDLS and YYNGEE. Between the trimmed V and J ends, which lost 1 base and 7 bases, there was a span of 11 bases. This chain's CDR3 is CASSVIQGGGYTF. The CDR3 DNA reads TGTGCCAGCAGCGTAATACAGGGTGGTGGCTACACCTTC.

The chain employs TRBV19 and TRBJ1-5; 9 bases line up with TRBD1. The V and J ends lost 7 bases and 10 bases, in that order; junction bases with no gene match: 14. The CDR3 has 15 residues. The germline V gene has CDR1 LNHDA and CDR2 SQIVND (reference sequence). The CDR3 DNA reads TGTGCCAGTACCCCCTGGACAGGGGCTATCAACCCCCAGCATTTT. It is translated as CASTPWTGAINPQHF.

The chain is built from TRBV30 and TRBJ1-3; D is unclear. Germline lookup yields CDR1 GTSNPN and CDR2 SVGIG (reference sequence). This CDR3 is 16 amino acids long. V gave up 0 bases and J gave up 1 base, with 13 bases separating them. CDR3 residues: CAWSVRRVLSGNTIYF. The CDR3 bases are TGTGCCTGGAGTGTACGTAGAGTGTTGTCTGGAAACACCATATATTTT.

The chain combines TRBV3-1 (or the pseudogene TRBV3-2) with TRBJ2-2, with D perhaps TRBD1 (5 bases). The germline V gene has CDR1 LGHDT and CDR2 YNNKEL (reference sequence). Trimming removed 4 bases from V and 3 bases from J, with 15 bases in between. The CDR3 has 16 amino acids. CDR3 sequence reads: CASSRQRVSDTGELFF. CDR3 nucleotide sequence: TGTGCCAGCAGCCGACAGAGAGTGTCGGACACCGGGGAGCTGTTTTTT.